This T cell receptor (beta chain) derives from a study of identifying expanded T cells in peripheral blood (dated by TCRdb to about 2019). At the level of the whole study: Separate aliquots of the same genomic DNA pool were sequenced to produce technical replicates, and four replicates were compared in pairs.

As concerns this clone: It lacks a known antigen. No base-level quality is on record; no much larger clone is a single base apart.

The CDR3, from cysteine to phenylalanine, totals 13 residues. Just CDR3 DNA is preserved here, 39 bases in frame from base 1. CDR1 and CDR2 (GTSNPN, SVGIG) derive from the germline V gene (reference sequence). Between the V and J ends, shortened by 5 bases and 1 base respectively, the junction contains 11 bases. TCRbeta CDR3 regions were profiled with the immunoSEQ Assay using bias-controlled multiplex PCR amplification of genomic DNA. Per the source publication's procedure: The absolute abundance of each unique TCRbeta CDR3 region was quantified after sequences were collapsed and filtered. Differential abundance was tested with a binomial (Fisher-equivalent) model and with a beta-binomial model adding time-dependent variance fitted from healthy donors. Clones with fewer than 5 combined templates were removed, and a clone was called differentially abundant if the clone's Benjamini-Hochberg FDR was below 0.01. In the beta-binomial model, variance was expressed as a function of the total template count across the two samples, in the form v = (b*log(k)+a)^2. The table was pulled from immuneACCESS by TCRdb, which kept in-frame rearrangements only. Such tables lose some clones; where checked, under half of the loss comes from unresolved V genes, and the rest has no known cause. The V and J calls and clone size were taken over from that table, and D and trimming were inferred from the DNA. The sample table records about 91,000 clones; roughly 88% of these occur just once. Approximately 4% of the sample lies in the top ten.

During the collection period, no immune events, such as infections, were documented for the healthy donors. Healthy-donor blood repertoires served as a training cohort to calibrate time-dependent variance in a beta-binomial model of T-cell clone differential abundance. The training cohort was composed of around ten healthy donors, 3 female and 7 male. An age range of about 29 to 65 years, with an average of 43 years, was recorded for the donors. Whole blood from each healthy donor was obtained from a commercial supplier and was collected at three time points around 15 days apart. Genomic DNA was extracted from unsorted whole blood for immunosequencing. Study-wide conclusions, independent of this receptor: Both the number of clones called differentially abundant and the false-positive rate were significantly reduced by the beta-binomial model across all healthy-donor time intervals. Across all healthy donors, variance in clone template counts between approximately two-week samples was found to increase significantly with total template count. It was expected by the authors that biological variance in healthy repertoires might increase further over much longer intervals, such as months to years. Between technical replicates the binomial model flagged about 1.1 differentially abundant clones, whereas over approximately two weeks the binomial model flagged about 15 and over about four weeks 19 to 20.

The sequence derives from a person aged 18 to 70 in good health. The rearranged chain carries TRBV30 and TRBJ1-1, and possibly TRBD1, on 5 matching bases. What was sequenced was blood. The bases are TGTGCCTGGGATGGACACCAGAACACTGAAGCTTTCTTT. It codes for CAWDGHQNTEAFF. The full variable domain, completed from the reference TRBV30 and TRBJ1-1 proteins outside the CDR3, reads SQTIHQWPATLVQPVGSPLSLECTVEGTSNPNLYWYRQAAGRGLQLLFYSVGIGQISSEVPQNLSASRPQDRQFILSSKKLLLSDSGFYLCAWDGHQNTEAFFGQGTRLTVV.